One sample yielded the 7 T cell receptor beta chains listed below, sequenced in a study of T-cell memory formation after mild COVID-19. In TCRdb, the 5' RACE reads were re-called with MiXCR into one record per CDR3 protein. Of more than 350,000 distinct CDR3 sequences in the sample, approximately 21% were seen once. The specimen sequenced was PBMCs or a T cell subset sorted from them (not recorded which). These receptors all stem from an adult woman who had mild COVID-19 (a few samples of this study predate the infection). Cell type and time point are not known.

This clonotype was counted only a few times. The chain combines TRBV9 with TRBJ2-5; the D call may be TRBD1 or TRBD2 (6 bases each). The CDR3 extends over 15 amino acids. Germline CDR1 and CDR2: SGDLS and YYNGEE. Deletions cut 4 bases from V and 2 bases from J, with 15 bases between. CDR3 sequence (DNA): TGTGCCAGCAGCCCCGGAGGGGGGACGCAAGAGACCCAGTACTTC. Amino acid sequence: CASSPGGGTQETQYF.

J is TRBJ2-1 and V is TRBV6-6; TRBD2 aligns across 9 bases. CDR1 and CDR2 from the germline V gene are MNHNY and SVGAGI (reference sequence). CDR3 length equals 13 residues. With 5 bases clipped from V and 11 bases from J, the junction kept 7 bases outside the gene matches. The CDR3 sequence is CASSARGLAKQFF. The CDR3 DNA follows: TGTGCCAGCAGTGCGCGGGGACTAGCTAAGCAGTTCTTC.

The chain joins TRBV5-4 to TRBJ2-3, with D perhaps matching TRBD1 or TRBD2 (6 bases each). Germline CDR1 and CDR2: SGHNT and YYREEE (reference sequence). This CDR3 region has 16 residues. Trimming pared 5 bases from V and 0 bases from J, leaving 16 bases between. CDR3: CASSPRGRTSTDTQYF. The CDR3 DNA is TGTGCCAGCAGTCCCCGGGGGCGAACTAGCACAGATACGCAGTATTTT.

V gene TRBV12-3 or TRBV12-4 combines with J gene TRBJ2-5; 7 nucleotides match TRBD1. The CDR3 length is 15 residues. V was pared by 3 bases and J by 1 base, with 5 bases of the junction left unmatched. The CDR3 nucleotides are TGTGCCAGCAGTTTTGGGACAGACTCCCAAGAGACCCAGTACTTC. Translation: CASSFGTDSQETQYF.

This clonotype was observed a handful of times. CDR3 loop: CASSLFETLVTQYF. CDR3 in DNA: TGTGCCAGCAGCTTATTCGAGACACTAGTGACCCAGTACTTC. J is TRBJ2-5 and V is TRBV7-9, with D maybe TRBD2 (5 bases). Trimming stripped 2 bases from V and 7 bases from J, with 14 bases between. Germline V gene data show CDR1 as SEHNR and CDR2 as FQNEAQ (reference sequence). CDR3 size: 14 residues.

This clonotype turned up a few times. This chain joins TRBV30 and TRBJ1-5; no definite D call. The ends were cut back, 0 bases at V and 3 bases at J, with 12 bases in the middle. The CDR3 has 15 residues. CDR1 and CDR2 from the germline V gene are GTSNPN and SVGIG (reference sequence). This CDR3 is CAWSVGSGVNQPQHF. The CDR3 DNA reads as TGTGCCTGGAGTGTGGGTTCGGGTGTCAATCAGCCCCAGCATTTT.

The chain links TRBV4-3 to TRBJ1-3; D gene unclear. The germline gives CDR1 LGHNA, CDR2 YSLEER. This CDR3 region has 15 residues. The V end was cut by 2 bases, the J end by 0 bases, with 8 bases between. The CDR3 loop reads CASSQYLFSGNTIYF. The CDR3 DNA sequence: TGCGCCAGCAGCCAATATCTATTCTCTGGAAACACCATATATTTT.